A selection of T cell receptor beta chains follows, all from one sample in a study of beta chain features in type 1 diabetes. The method was immunoSEQ multiplex PCR; TCRdb's version includes in-frame clones alone and lacks a portion of them. The sample holds around 450,000 clones; over 10% are singletons and the top ten take approximately 0.05%. What was sequenced was naive CD4+ T cells from blood. These receptors came from a woman between 18 and 29 years old in good health. CDR3s include the opening cysteine and the closing phenylalanine or tryptophan. Fields, in order: J gene, clone size, D gene, V gene, CDR3 protein, CDR3 DNA. D genes are given only for firm matches. Only part of the rows carry a size: once, few, many, or a class if the clone is expanded.

j_call: TRBJ2-5
clone_size: -
d_call: TRBD2
v_call: TRBV7-2
cdr3_aa: CASSFVGGGQETQYF
cdr3_nt: TGTGCCAGCAGCTTCGTGGGGGGAGGGCAAGAGACCCAGTACTTC

j_call: TRBJ2-2
clone_size: few
d_call: TRBD2
v_call: TRBV18
cdr3_aa: CASSLAGPNTGELFF
cdr3_nt: TGTGCCAGCTCCTTAGCGGGACCGAACACCGGGGAGCTGTTTTTT

j_call: TRBJ2-5
clone_size: few
d_call: TRBD1
v_call: TRBV19
cdr3_aa: CASRDSETQYF
cdr3_nt: TGTGCCAGCAGGGACAGCGAGACCCAGTACTTC

j_call: TRBJ2-1
clone_size: -
d_call: -
v_call: TRBV2
cdr3_aa: CASSEMRGRLIGQFF
cdr3_nt: TGTGCCAGCAGTGAAATGCGGGGGCGACTAATAGGGCAGTTCTTC

j_call: TRBJ2-3
clone_size: -
d_call: TRBD2
v_call: TRBV11-3
cdr3_aa: CATRRGAAGEPDTQYF
cdr3_nt: TGTGCCACCAGACGAGGGGCAGCGGGAGAACCAGATACGCAGTATTTT

j_call: TRBJ1-5
clone_size: few
d_call: -
v_call: TRBV30
cdr3_aa: CAWSWGVTQPQHF
cdr3_nt: TGTGCCTGGAGTTGGGGGGTAACTCAGCCCCAGCATTTT

j_call: TRBJ2-2
clone_size: -
d_call: -
v_call: TRBV28
cdr3_aa: CAILGGGTGELFF
cdr3_nt: TGTGCCATCCTCGGGGGCGGCACCGGGGAGCTGTTTTTT

j_call: TRBJ2-3
clone_size: -
d_call: -
v_call: TRBV7-2
cdr3_aa: CASSLRRRDTDTQYF
cdr3_nt: TGTGCCAGCAGCCTTAGAAGGCGTGACACAGATACGCAGTATTTT

j_call: TRBJ2-5
clone_size: few
d_call: TRBD2
v_call: TRBV29-1
cdr3_aa: CSVEGRGVETQYF
cdr3_nt: TGCAGCGTTGAGGGTCGGGGGGTAGAGACCCAGTACTTC

j_call: TRBJ1-6
clone_size: -
d_call: -
v_call: TRBV27
cdr3_aa: CASRGQAQGPLHF
cdr3_nt: TGTGCCAGCAGGGGACAAGCTCAAGGACCCCTCCACTTT

j_call: TRBJ2-7
clone_size: -
d_call: TRBD2
v_call: TRBV29-1
cdr3_aa: CSAAGVGKIEYF
cdr3_nt: TGCAGCGCGGCGGGAGTTGGGAAAATCGAGTACTTC

j_call: TRBJ2-5
clone_size: few
d_call: -
v_call: TRBV18
cdr3_aa: CASSPNRGTETQYF
cdr3_nt: TGTGCCAGCTCACCGAACCGGGGGACGGAGACCCAGTACTTC

j_call: TRBJ2-5
clone_size: -
d_call: -
v_call: TRBV19
cdr3_aa: CASSRTTQETQYF
cdr3_nt: TGTGCCAGTAGCCGGACCACTCAAGAGACCCAGTACTTC

j_call: TRBJ1-2
clone_size: -
d_call: -
v_call: TRBV5-1
cdr3_aa: CASSLSRTAYGYTF
cdr3_nt: TGCGCCAGCAGCTTGTCCCGGACAGCTTATGGCTACACCTTC

j_call: TRBJ2-5
clone_size: -
d_call: -
v_call: TRBV5-4
cdr3_aa: CASSLVTGLETQYF
cdr3_nt: TGTGCCAGCAGCTTGGTAACAGGGTTAGAGACCCAGTACTTC

j_call: TRBJ2-2
clone_size: few
d_call: TRBD1
v_call: TRBV5-4
cdr3_aa: CASRAGTGGAYGELFF
cdr3_nt: TGTGCCAGCAGGGCCGGGACAGGGGGCGCATACGGGGAGCTGTTTTTT

j_call: TRBJ2-6
clone_size: -
d_call: TRBD1
v_call: TRBV7-3
cdr3_aa: CASSPGGSGANVLTF
cdr3_nt: TGTGCCAGCAGCCCAGGGGGCTCTGGGGCCAACGTCCTGACTTTC